This T cell receptor beta chain was identified during a study of blood T cell repertoires in COVID-19. Study overall: The origin of the acute and convalescent COVID-19 samples was the United States, Italy and Spain.

The germline V and J ends were trimmed by 1 base and 4 bases, with 9 bases remaining between them. Germline V CDR1 and CDR2: SEHNR, FQNEAQ (reference sequence). CDR3 length equals 14 residues. The assay was immunoSEQ multiplex PCR, and TCRdb's table has in-frame clones only and misses some. The table has about 210,000 clones, about 76% seen once. Sequenced material: PBMCs or T cells enriched from blood (not recorded which). The source of this sequence is a woman in her fifties or sixties with acute COVID-19. J is TRBJ2-3 and V is TRBV7-9; D may be TRBD2 (5 bases). CDR3 loop: CASSLGGSADTQYF. CDR3 nucleotide sequence: TGTGCCAGCAGCTTAGGAGGGAGCGCAGATACGCAGTATTTT. Based on the CDR3 plus reference TRBV7-9 and TRBJ2-3, the full variable domain is DTGVSQNPRHKITKRGQNVTFRCDPISEHNRLYWYRQTLGQGPEFLTYFQNEAQLEKSRLLSDRFSAERPKGSFSTLEIQRTEQGDSAMYLCASSLGGSADTQYFGPGTRLTVL.